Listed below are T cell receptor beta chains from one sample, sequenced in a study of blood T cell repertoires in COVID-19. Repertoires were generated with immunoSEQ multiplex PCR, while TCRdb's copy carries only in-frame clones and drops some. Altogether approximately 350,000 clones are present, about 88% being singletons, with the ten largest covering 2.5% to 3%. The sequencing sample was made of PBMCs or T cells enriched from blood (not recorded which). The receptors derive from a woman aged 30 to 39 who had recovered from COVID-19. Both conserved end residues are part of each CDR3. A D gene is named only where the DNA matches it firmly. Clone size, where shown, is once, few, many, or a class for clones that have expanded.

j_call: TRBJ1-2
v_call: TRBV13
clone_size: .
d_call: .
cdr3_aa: CASSPGREGVVNGYTF
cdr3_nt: TGTGCCAGCAGCCCTGGGAGGGAGGGGGTAGTGAATGGCTACACCTTC

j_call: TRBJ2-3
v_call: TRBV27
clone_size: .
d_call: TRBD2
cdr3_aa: CASTSSGGGATDTQYF
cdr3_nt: TGTGCCAGCACCTCGTCGGGCGGGGGGGCGACAGATACGCAGTATTTT

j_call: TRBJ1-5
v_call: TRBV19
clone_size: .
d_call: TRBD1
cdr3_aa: CASSIFWTGGNQPQHF
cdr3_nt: TGTGCCAGTAGTATATTCTGGACAGGGGGCAATCAGCCCCAGCATTTT

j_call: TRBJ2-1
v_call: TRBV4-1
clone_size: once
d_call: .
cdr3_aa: CASSQENYRLLSYNEQFF
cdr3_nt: TGCGCCAGCAGCCAAGAGAACTATCGCCTCCTCTCCTACAATGAGCAGTTCTTC

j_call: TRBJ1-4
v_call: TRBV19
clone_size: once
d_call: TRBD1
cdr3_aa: CASSDRGGEKLFF
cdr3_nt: TGTGCCAGCTCGGACAGGGGAGGTGAAAAACTGTTTTTT

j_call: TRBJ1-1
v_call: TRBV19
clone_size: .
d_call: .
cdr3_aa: CASSIRHLNTEAFF
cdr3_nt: TGTGCCAGTAGTATTAGACACCTGAACACTGAAGCTTTCTTT

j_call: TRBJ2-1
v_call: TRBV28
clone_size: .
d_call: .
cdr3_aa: CASTQQGLYSYNEQFF
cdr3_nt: TGTGCCAGCACCCAACAGGGCCTATACTCCTACAATGAGCAGTTCTTC

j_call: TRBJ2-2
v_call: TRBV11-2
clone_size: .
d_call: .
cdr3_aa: CASSSRWGGGNTGELFF
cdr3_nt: TGTGCCAGCAGCTCAAGGTGGGGAGGGGGAAACACCGGGGAGCTGTTTTTT

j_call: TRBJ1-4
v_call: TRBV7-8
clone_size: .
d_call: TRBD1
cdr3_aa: CASSSSGGKGEKLFF
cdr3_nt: TGTGCCAGCAGCTCTTCAGGGGGCAAGGGTGAAAAACTGTTTTTT

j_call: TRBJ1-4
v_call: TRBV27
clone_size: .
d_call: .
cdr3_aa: CASSFGGARSEKLFF
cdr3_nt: TGTGCCAGCAGTTTCGGAGGGGCGCGGAGTGAAAAACTGTTTTTT

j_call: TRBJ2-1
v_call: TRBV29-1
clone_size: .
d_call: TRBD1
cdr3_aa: CSVVNDRGNEQFF
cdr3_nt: TGCAGCGTCGTTAACGACAGGGGGAATGAGCAGTTCTTC

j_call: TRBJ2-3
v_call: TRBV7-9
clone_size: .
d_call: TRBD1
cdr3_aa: CASSFGQGSDTQYF
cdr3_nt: TGTGCCAGCAGCTTTGGACAGGGCTCAGATACGCAGTATTTT

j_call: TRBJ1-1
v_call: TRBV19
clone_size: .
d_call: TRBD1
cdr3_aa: CASSMTGSLNTEAFF
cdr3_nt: TGTGCCAGTAGTATGACAGGGAGCCTGAACACTGAAGCTTTCTTT

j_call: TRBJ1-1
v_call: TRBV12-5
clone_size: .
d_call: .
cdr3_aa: CASGLGTGWDTEAFF
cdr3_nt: TGTGCTAGTGGTTTGGGTACAGGGTGGGACACTGAAGCTTTCTTT

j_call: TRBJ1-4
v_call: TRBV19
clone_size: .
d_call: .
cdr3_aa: CASSISTGATNEKLFF
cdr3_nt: TGTGCCAGTAGTATAAGTACAGGTGCAACTAATGAAAAACTGTTTTTT

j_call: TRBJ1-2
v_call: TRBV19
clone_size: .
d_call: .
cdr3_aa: CASSIPSGYTF
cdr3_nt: TGTGCCAGTAGTATCCCTTCTGGCTACACCTTC

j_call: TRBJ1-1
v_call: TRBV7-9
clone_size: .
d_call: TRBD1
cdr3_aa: CASSPGTGSEAFF
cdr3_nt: TGTGCCAGCAGCCCCGGGACAGGATCTGAAGCTTTCTTT

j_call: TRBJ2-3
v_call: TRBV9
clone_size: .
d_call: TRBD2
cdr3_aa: CASSAGGISTDTQYF
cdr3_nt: TGTGCCAGCAGCGCGGGGGGGATTAGCACAGATACGCAGTATTTT

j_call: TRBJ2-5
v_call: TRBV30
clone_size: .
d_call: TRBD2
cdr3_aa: CAWSGLAGGEGTQYF
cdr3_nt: TGTGCCTGGAGTGGACTAGCGGGGGGAGAGGGGACCCAGTACTTC

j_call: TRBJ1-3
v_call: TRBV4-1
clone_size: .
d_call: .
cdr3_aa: CASSQDLSGNTIYF
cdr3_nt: TGCGCCAGCAGCCAAGATCTCTCTGGAAACACCATATATTTT

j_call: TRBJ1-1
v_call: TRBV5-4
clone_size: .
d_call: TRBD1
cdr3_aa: CASSFGTGAEAFF
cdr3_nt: TGTGCCAGCAGCTTTGGGACAGGGGCTGAAGCTTTCTTT

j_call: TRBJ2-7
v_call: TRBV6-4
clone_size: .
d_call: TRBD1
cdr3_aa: CASSEADREISEQYF
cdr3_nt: TGTGCCAGCAGTGAAGCGGACAGGGAGATTTCCGAGCAGTACTTC

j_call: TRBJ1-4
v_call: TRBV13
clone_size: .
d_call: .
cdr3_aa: CASSTRRAANEKLFF
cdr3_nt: TGTGCCAGCAGCACCCGCAGGGCAGCTAATGAAAAACTGTTTTTT

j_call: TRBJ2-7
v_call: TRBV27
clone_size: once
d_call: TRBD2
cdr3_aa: CASSLKLAGTYEQYF
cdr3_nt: TGTGCCAGCAGTTTGAAGCTAGCGGGAACATACGAGCAGTACTTC

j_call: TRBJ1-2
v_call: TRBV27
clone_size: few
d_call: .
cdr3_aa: CASSFLGEDGYTF
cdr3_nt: TGTGCCAGCAGTTTTCTAGGGGAGGATGGCTACACCTTC

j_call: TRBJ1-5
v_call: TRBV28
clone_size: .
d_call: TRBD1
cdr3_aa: CASRWTGGLREPQHF
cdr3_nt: TGTGCCAGCAGATGGACAGGGGGACTTCGTGAGCCCCAGCATTTT

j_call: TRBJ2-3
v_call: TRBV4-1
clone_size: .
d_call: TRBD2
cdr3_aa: CASSPRLAEVAQYF
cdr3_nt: TGCGCCAGCAGCCCGCGACTAGCGGAAGTGGCGCAGTATTTT

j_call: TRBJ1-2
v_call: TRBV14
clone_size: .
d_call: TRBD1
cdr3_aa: CASSEQGFYGYTF
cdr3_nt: TGTGCCAGCAGCGAACAGGGGTTCTATGGCTACACCTTC

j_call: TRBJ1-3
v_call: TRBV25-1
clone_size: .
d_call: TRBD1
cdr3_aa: CASSGGTVAVGNTIYF
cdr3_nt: TGTGCCAGCAGTGGCGGGACAGTCGCAGTTGGAAACACCATATATTTT

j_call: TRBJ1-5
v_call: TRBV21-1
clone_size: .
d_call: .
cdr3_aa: CASSPGQGAKHQPQHF
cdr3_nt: TGTGCCAGCAGTCCAGGACAGGGGGCAAAACATCAGCCCCAGCATTTT

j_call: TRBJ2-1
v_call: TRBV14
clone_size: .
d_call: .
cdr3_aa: CASSQKNRDNEQFF
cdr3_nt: TGTGCCAGCAGCCAAAAGAACAGGGACAATGAGCAGTTCTTC

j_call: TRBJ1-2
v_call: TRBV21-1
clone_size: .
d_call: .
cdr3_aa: CASSKYNRVDTF
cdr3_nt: TGTGCCAGCAGCAAATATAACAGGGTGGACACCTTC

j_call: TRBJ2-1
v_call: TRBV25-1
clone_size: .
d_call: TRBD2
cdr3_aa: CASSDEASGGPYNEQFF
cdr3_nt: TGTGCCAGCAGTGATGAGGCTAGCGGGGGACCTTACAATGAGCAGTTCTTC

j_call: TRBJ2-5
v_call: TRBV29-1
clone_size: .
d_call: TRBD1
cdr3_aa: CSVAPQGEVGTQYF
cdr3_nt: TGCAGCGTTGCACCACAGGGGGAAGTGGGGACCCAGTACTTC

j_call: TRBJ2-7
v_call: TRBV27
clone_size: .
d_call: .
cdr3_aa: CASSLTRVFHEQYF
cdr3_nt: TGTGCCAGCAGTTTGACCCGGGTCTTCCACGAGCAGTACTTC

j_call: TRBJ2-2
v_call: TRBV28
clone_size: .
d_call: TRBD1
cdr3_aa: CASSTGGAGTGELFF
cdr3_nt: TGTGCCAGCAGCACAGGGGGCGCCGGCACCGGGGAGCTGTTTTTT

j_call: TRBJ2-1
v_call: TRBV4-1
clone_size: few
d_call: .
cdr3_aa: CASSQEAHVTYNEQFF
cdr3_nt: TGCGCCAGCAGCCAAGAGGCACACGTAACCTACAATGAGCAGTTCTTC

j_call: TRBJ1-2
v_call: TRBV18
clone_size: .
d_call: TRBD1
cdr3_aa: CASSPDRSYGYTF
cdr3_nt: TGTGCCAGCTCACCGGACAGGTCCTATGGCTACACCTTC

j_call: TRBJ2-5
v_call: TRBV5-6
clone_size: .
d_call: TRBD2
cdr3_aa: CASSLAGGHDQETQYF
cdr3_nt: TGTGCCAGCAGCTTAGCGGGAGGGCACGATCAAGAGACCCAGTACTTC

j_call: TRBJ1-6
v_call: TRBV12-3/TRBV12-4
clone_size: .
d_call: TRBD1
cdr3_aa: CASSSGQHLPLHF
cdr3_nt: TGTGCCAGCAGTTCGGGACAGCATCTACCCCTCCACTTT

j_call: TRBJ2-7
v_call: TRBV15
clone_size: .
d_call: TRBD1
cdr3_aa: CATSRDNRGQTSVEQYF
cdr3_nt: TGTGCCACCAGCAGAGATAATAGGGGACAGACATCTGTAGAGCAGTACTTC

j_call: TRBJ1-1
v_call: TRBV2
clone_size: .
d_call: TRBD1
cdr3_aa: CASRTGIRRTEAFF
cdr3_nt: TGTGCCAGCAGGACAGGGATCAGACGCACTGAAGCTTTCTTT

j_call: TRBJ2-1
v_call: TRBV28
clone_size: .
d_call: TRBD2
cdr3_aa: CASSPGTSGYNEQFF
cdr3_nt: TGTGCCAGCAGCCCCGGGACTAGCGGCTACAATGAGCAGTTCTTC

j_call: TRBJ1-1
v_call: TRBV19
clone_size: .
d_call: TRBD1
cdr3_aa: CASSGQAVEAFF
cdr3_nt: TGTGCCAGTAGCGGACAGGCTGTGGAAGCTTTCTTT

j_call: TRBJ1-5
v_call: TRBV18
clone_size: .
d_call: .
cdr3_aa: CASSPERQNNQPQHF
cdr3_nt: TGTGCCAGCTCACCAGAAAGACAGAACAATCAGCCCCAGCATTTT

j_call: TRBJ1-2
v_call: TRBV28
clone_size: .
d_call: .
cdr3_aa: CASSIRGADGYTF
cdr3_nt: TGTGCCAGCAGTATTAGGGGTGCTGATGGCTACACCTTC

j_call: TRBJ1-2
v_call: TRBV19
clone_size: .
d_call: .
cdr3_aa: CATQSGGAGGYTF
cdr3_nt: TGTGCCACTCAGAGTGGAGGGGCAGGTGGCTACACCTTC